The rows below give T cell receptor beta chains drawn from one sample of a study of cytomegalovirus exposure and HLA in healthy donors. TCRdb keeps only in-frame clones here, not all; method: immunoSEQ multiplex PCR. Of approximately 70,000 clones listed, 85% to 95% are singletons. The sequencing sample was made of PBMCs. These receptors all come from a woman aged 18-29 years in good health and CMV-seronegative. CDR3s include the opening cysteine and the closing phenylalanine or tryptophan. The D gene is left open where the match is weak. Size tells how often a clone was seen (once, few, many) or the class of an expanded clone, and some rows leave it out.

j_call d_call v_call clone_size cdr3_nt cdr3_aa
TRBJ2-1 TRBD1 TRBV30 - TGTGCCTGGAGTTTCCGCGACAGGGCTATTGTGAATGAGCAGTTCTTC CAWSFRDRAIVNEQFF
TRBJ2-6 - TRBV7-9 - TGTGCCAGCAGCTTAGCCGAGGCTGGGGCCAACGTCCTGACTTTC CASSLAEAGANVLTF
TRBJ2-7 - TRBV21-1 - TGTGCCAGCAGAGTCACTACACAAGACTACGAGCAGTACTTC CASRVTTQDYEQYF
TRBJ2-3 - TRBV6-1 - TGTGCCAGCAGCCGAGACACAGATACGCAGTATTTT CASSRDTDTQYF
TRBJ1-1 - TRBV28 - TGTGCCAGCAACAACAGGGTCTATACTGAAGCTTTCTTT CASNNRVYTEAFF
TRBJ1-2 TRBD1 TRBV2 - TGTGCCAGCCCCAGGGGGCGCAACTATGGCTACACCTTC CASPRGRNYGYTF
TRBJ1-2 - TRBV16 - TGTGCCAGCAGCCCGCAACAGGGTGGCTACACCTTC CASSPQQGGYTF
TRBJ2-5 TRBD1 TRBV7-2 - TGTGCCAGCAGATCCCGGGACAGGCTTCAAGAGACCCAGTACTTC CASRSRDRLQETQYF
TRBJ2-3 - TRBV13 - TGTGCCAGCAGCTTATATCTTGGCCAGTTGAAGGATACGCAGTATTTT CASSLYLGQLKDTQYF
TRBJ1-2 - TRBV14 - TGTGCCAGCAGCCCCAGGGTCGGCTATGGCTACACCTTC CASSPRVGYGYTF
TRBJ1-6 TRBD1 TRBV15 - TGTGCCACCAGCAGGACAGGGGGAAATTCACCCCTCCACTTT CATSRTGGNSPLHF
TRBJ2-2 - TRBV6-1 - TGTGCCAGCAGTATACAGGTTGACACCGGGGAGCTGTTTTTT CASSIQVDTGELFF
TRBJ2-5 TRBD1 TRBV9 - TGTGCCAGCAGCCCCAGGACAGGGGAAGAGACCCAGTACTTC CASSPRTGEETQYF
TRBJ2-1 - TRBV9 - TGTGCCAGCAGCGTAGTCCATGATGAGCAGTTCTTC CASSVVHDEQFF
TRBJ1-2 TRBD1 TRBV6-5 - TGTGCCAGCAGACGCACCGGGACAGGAGGCTACACCTTC CASRRTGTGGYTF
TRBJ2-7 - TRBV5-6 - TGTGCCAGCAGCTTGGGAGGTAGCGGCTCCTACGAGCAGTACTTC CASSLGGSGSYEQYF
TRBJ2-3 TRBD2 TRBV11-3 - TGTGCCAGCAGCTTTCGAGCGGGGGCGGATACGCAGTATTTT CASSFRAGADTQYF
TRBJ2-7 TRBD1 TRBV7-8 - TGTGCCAGCAGCTTAGCGACAGGGACCCCGGGGGAGCAGTACTTC CASSLATGTPGEQYF
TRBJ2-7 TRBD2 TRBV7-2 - TGTGCCAGCAGCTATGGACTAGCGGGGGGGCACGAGCAGTACTTC CASSYGLAGGHEQYF
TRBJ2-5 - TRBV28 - TGTGCCAGCAGTTTTGAGGGAGGCCCACTACAAGAGACCCAGTACTTC CASSFEGGPLQETQYF
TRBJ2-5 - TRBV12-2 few TGTGCAAGTCGCTTAGCGCTCGGTGTTGGAGAGACCCAGTACTTC CASRLALGVGETQYF
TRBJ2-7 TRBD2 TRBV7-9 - TGTGCCAGCAGCTCATATCGCGGGGCTAGCGGGAGGATGTACGAGCAGTACTTC CASSSYRGASGRMYEQYF
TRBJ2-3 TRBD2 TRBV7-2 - TGTGCCAGCAGCCCAGTCGGGAGGCCCACAGATACGCAGTATTTT CASSPVGRPTDTQYF
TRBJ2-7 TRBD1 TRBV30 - TGTGCCTGGAGGGCCGACAGGGCCTACGAGCAGTACTTC CAWRADRAYEQYF
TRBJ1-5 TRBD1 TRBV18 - TGTGCCAGCTCACCATACCGGGACAGAGTTAATCAGCCCCAGCATTTT CASSPYRDRVNQPQHF
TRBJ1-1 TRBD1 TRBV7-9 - TGTGCCAGCAGCTCCGGACAGGGTGCGACGAGGAACACTGAAGCTTTCTTT CASSSGQGATRNTEAFF
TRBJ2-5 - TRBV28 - TGTGCCAGCAGTTCAGACGTGCGGGCGCGACAAGAGACCCAGTACTTC CASSSDVRARQETQYF
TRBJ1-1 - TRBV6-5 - TGTGCCAGCAGATACAGACAGTTGTCTGAAGCTTTCTTT CASRYRQLSEAFF
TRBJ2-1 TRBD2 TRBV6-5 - TGTGCCAGCAGTGTGCTAGCGGGTAACAATGAGCAGTTCTTC CASSVLAGNNEQFF
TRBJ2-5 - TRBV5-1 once TGCGCCAGCAGCTTGGTCCGAGGATTCCAAGAGACCCAGTACTTC CASSLVRGFQETQYF
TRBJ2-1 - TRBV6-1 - TGTGCCAGCATCCCTCTGGGGCCACCTGACAATGAGCAGTTCTTC CASIPLGPPDNEQFF
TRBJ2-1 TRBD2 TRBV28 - TGTGCCAGCAGTTATGGGACTAGCGAATACAATGAGCAGTTCTTC CASSYGTSEYNEQFF
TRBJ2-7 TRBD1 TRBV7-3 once TGTGCCAGCAGCTTAGAAGGGACAGGGACCTACGAGCAGTACTTC CASSLEGTGTYEQYF
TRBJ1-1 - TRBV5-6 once TGTGCCAGCAGCGTAACCCAGGGGAACACTGAAGCTTTCTTT CASSVTQGNTEAFF
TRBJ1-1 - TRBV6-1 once TGTGCCAGCAGTGAATGGGGACTAGGGTCGGCTGAAGCTTTCTTT CASSEWGLGSAEAFF
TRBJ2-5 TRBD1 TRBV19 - TGTGCCAGTAGTATGGGACAGGGGGGGGAGACCCAGTACTTC CASSMGQGGETQYF
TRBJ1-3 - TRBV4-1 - TGCGCCAGCAGCCAGCTCCAGGGAAACACCATATATTTT CASSQLQGNTIYF
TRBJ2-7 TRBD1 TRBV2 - TGTGCCAGCAAAGGGACAGCGACCTACGAGCAGTACTTC CASKGTATYEQYF
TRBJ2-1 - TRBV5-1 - TGCGCCAGCAGCTTGGACTTTGGTGACAATGAGCAGTTCTTC CASSLDFGDNEQFF
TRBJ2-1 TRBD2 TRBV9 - TGTGCCAGCAGCGTAGCTACCGGGGGCGGGGGGGCATCAAGTGAGCAGTTCTTC CASSVATGGGGASSEQFF
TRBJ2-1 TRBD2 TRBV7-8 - TGTGCCAGCAGCTTGGGCTATAGCGGGGCAAGTGACAATGAGCAGTTCTTC CASSLGYSGASDNEQFF
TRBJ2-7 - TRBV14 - TGTGCCAGCAGCCAAGGGACAACTTACGAGCAGTACTTC CASSQGTTYEQYF
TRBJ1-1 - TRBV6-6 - TGTGCCAGCAGCCCCTCGGGACAATTCACTGAAGCTTTCTTT CASSPSGQFTEAFF
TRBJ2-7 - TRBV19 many TGTGCCAGTAGTATAGTGTGGGCCTCCTACGAGCAGTACTTC CASSIVWASYEQYF
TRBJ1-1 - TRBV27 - TGTGCCAGCAGTTTAAGTCACGGGAACACTGAAGCTTTCTTT CASSLSHGNTEAFF
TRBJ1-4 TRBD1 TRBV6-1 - TGTGCCAGCCTGAGGGCCGGGACAGGGTTGGAAAAACTGTTTTTT CASLRAGTGLEKLFF
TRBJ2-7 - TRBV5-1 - TGCGCCAGCAGCGAGGAGGGGTCATACGAGCAGTACTTC CASSEEGSYEQYF
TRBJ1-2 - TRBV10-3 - TGTGCCATCAGGACCGGGCAGGGAGGCTATGGCTACACCTTC CAIRTGQGGYGYTF
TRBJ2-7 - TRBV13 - TGTGCCAGCAGCTTAGGACAGGCAGTCGACGAGCAGTACTTC CASSLGQAVDEQYF
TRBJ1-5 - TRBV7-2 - TGTGCCAGCAGCCCGTCCGGGACACAAAATCAGCCCCAGCATTTT CASSPSGTQNQPQHF
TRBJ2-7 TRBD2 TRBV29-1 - TGCAGCGTTGGAGGGACTAGTCGGTACGAGCAGTACTTC CSVGGTSRYEQYF
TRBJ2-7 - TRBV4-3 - TGCGCCAGCAGCCAAGGACCGGGACAACTCTACGAGCAGTACTTC CASSQGPGQLYEQYF
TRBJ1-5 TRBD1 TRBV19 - TGTGCCAGTAGTATTGTTACAGGGGACCAGCCCCAGCATTTT CASSIVTGDQPQHF
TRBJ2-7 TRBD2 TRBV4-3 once TGCGCCAGCAGCCAAGATCGGGGGGTGGGTCAATACGAGCAGTACTTC CASSQDRGVGQYEQYF